This TCR beta chain was captured in a study of beta chain features in type 1 diabetes. Study-wide results and limits: Significant though moderate, a shortening of TCRB CDR3s appeared in all four CD4+ subsets of Type 1 diabetes patients.

About this clone itself: The antigen is not known.

The whole isolated RNA underwent reverse transcription, so sequencing captured expressed TCRB transcripts. There were about 3.6 million reads on average in the naive, central memory and regulatory T cell samples. The method was immunoSEQ multiplex PCR; TCRdb's version includes in-frame clones alone and lacks a portion of them. The data contain approximately 170,000 clones, 7.8% of them singletons. Germline CDR1 reads LNHDA; CDR2 reads SQIVND (reference sequence). The CDR3 runs 13 residues. Trimming took off 5 bases at V and 7 bases at J, with 11 bases between the two ends. The chain couples TRBV19 to TRBJ1-4; D uncertain. The specimen was central memory CD4+ T cells from blood. The clonotype originates from a woman aged 35 to 49 with type 1 diabetes. CDR3 region: CASSRRASEKLFF. The CDR3 region has the DNA TGTGCCAGTAGTCGGAGGGCGAGTGAAAAACTGTTTTTT.